One and the same sample provided the 18 T cell receptor beta chains below, sequenced in a study of OX40 agonist ivuxolimab in advanced cancers. TCRdb's copy holds only in-frame clones and misses some; the assay was immunoSEQ multiplex PCR. The data hold about 44,000 clones, with about 90% observed a single time. The input for sequencing was CD4+ or CD8+ T cells sorted from blood, taken in a trial of the OX40 agonist ivuxolimab. The receptors were gathered from an adult with an advanced solid tumor such as melanoma, head and neck, liver or kidney cancer.

The rearrangement joins TRBV9 to TRBJ2-3; D might be TRBD2 (6 bases). V dropped 4 bases and J dropped 4 bases, with 22 bases sitting between them. Germline assignment: CDR1 SGDLS and CDR2 YYNGEE. The CDR3 has 17 residues. CDR3 nucleotides: TGTGCCAGCAGCTCGGGGGATGAGGCCCCGGTTTCAGATACGCAGTATTTT. It translates to CASSSGDEAPVSDTQYF. The variable domain in full, completed from reference TRBV9 and TRBJ2-3, reads DSGVTQTPKHLITATGQRVTLRCSPRSGDLSVYWYQQSLDQGLQFLIQYYNGEERAKGNILERFSAQQFPDLHSELNLSSLELGDSALYFCASSSGDEAPVSDTQYFGPGTRLTVL.

V and J are TRBV30 and TRBJ2-7; D might be TRBD1 or TRBD2, each matching 5 bases. This CDR3 has 12 amino acids. Germline lookup yields CDR1 GTSNPN and CDR2 SVGIG (reference sequence). V was shortened by 3 bases and J by 1 base, with 7 bases between the two germline ends. This CDR3 is CAWRGESYEQYF. The CDR3 DNA follows: TGTGCCTGGAGGGGGGAGTCCTACGAGCAGTACTTC.

The chain couples TRBV27 to TRBJ2-7; TRBD1 is a possible D gene (5 bases). V was clipped by 3 bases and J by 4 bases, with 16 bases between them. Germline V gene data show CDR1 as MNHEY and CDR2 as SMNVEV (reference sequence). This CDR3 contains 15 residues. The CDR3 loop is CASSFSVAGIYEQYF. As DNA, the CDR3 is TGTGCCAGCAGTTTTTCTGTTGCAGGGATATACGAGCAGTACTTC.

This clone was picked up one time. The chain carries TRBV27 and TRBJ2-7; D might be TRBD2 (7 bases). From germline, CDR1 is MNHEY and CDR2 SMNVEV (reference sequence). The CDR3 runs 14 residues. Trimming took 2 bases from V and 6 from J, leaving 14 bases between them. The DNA of the CDR3 is TGTGCCAGCAGTTTAGCCCGGGGGGCCGGCGAGCAGTACTTC. Residues: CASSLARGAGEQYF.

V usage is TRBV9 and J usage is TRBJ2-3; 14 bases align to TRBD2. CDR3 length equals 19 residues. The J segment lost 1 base and the V segment lost 0 bases, leaving 7 bases of the junction unmatched. Looked up from germline, CDR1 is SGDLS and CDR2 is YYNGEE. The CDR3 spells CASSVVSGTSGGRTDTQYF. The DNA for the CDR3 is TGTGCCAGCAGCGTAGTTTCCGGGACTAGCGGGGGACGCACAGATACGCAGTATTTT.

The V and J genes are TRBV4-3 and TRBJ2-7; TRBD1 matches at 7 bases. Germline V CDR1 and CDR2: LGHNA, YSLEER. With V trimmed by 1 base and J by 6 bases, 9 bases remained unmatched. This CDR3 comprises 15 residues. CDR3 protein: CASSQGRKGAGEQYF. In nucleotides, the CDR3 is TGCGCCAGCAGCCAAGGGAGAAAGGGGGCAGGCGAGCAGTACTTC.

The rearrangement uses TRBV10-3 and TRBJ1-5; 7 nucleotides agree with TRBD1. Germline V gene sequence: CDR1 ENHRY, CDR2 SYGVKD. The CDR3 length is 16 residues. V shed 3 bases and J 0 bases; nucleotides not matched to a gene: 5. CDR3 in DNA: TGTGCCATCAGTGATGAGGGGGCTTATAGCAATCAGCCCCAGCATTTT. Protein sequence: CAISDEGAYSNQPQHF.

The chain links TRBV7-2 to TRBJ1-1; D is unclear. The CDR3 consists of 14 residues. Germline V lookup: CDR1 SGHTA, CDR2 FQGNSA. V was cut by 2 bases and J by 6 bases, with 13 bases left in between. This chain's CDR3 is CASSLIGHEAEAFF. The CDR3 nucleotides read TGTGCCAGCAGCTTAATAGGGCATGAGGCTGAAGCTTTCTTT.

The V and J genes are TRBV4-1 and TRBJ2-3; TRBD2 might be the D (6 bases). The CDR3 totals 17 residues. Germline V gene lookup returns CDR1 MGHRA and CDR2 YSYEKL. V lost 4 bases to trimming and J lost 1 base, with 18 bases between them. The DNA for the CDR3 is TGCGCCAGCAGCCGCACCCTATCGGGGGTCGGCACAGATACGCAGTATTTT. As protein: CASSRTLSGVGTDTQYF.

V gene TRBV5-4 combines with J gene TRBJ1-1, with 8 nucleotides matching TRBD1. With 4 bases clipped from V and 11 bases from J, the junction kept 10 bases outside the gene matches. Germline CDR1 reads SGHNT; CDR2 reads YYREEE (reference sequence). This CDR3 contains 13 residues. CDR3 bases: TGTGCCAGCAGCCAAGGACAGGGCCCGTGGGCTTTCTTT. Translation: CASSQGQGPWAFF.

The chain employs TRBV27 and TRBJ2-7; no definite D call. The ends were cut back, 8 bases at V and 0 bases at J, with 8 bases in the middle. This CDR3 has 12 amino acids. Germline V gene sequence: CDR1 MNHEY, CDR2 SMNVEV (reference sequence). This CDR3 reads CASRASSYEQYF. CDR3 sequence (DNA): TGTGCCAGCCGGGCCAGCTCCTACGAGCAGTACTTC.

J is TRBJ2-2 and V is TRBV27; 7 bases line up with TRBD2. Per the germline V gene, CDR1 is MNHEY and CDR2 is SMNVEV (reference sequence). The CDR3 contains 16 residues. V shed 4 bases and J 0 bases; nucleotides not matched to a gene: 5. The CDR3 protein is CASSYAGVSNTGELFF. The CDR3 DNA sequence: TGTGCCAGCAGTTACGCGGGGGTCTCGAACACCGGGGAGCTGTTTTTT.

The J gene is TRBJ1-1, the V gene TRBV11-2, with 8 bases aligning to TRBD1. This CDR3 comprises 14 residues. The germline gives CDR1 SGHAT, CDR2 FQNNGV. The ends lost 5 bases at V and 3 bases at J; junction bases unmatched: 5. CDR3 bases: TGTGCCAGCAGCCTAAGACAGGGGTACACTGAAGCTTTCTTT. It yields the protein CASSLRQGYTEAFF.

This clone was observed once. V gene TRBV28 combines with J gene TRBJ2-3, with D possibly TRBD2 on 5 matching bases. With 2 bases removed from V and 6 bases from J, the gap between germline ends came to 6 bases. The CDR3 contains 12 residues. In germline, CDR1 is MDHEN, CDR2 SYDVKM. The CDR3 DNA sequence: TGTGCCAGCAGTTTACCGGGGGATACGCAGTATTTT. It is translated as CASSLPGDTQYF.

V and J are TRBV4-1 and TRBJ2-7; TRBD2 is a possible D gene (7 bases). This CDR3 spans 14 amino acids. Germline V gene lookup returns CDR1 MGHRA and CDR2 YSYEKL. Trimming shortened V by 1 base and J by 7 bases, and 14 bases separated the two germline ends. This CDR3 reads CASSQASGGREQYF. CDR3 nucleotides: TGCGCCAGCAGCCAAGCCTCGGGGGGCCGGGAGCAGTACTTC.

This chain connects TRBV27 to TRBJ2-7; 9 nucleotides agree with TRBD1. With V trimmed by 6 bases and J by 2 bases, 5 bases remained unmatched. Germline V CDR1 and CDR2: MNHEY, SMNVEV (reference sequence). The CDR3 totals 14 residues. CDR3 DNA: TGTGCCAGCAGCCGGGACAGGGCCACCTACGAGCAGTACTTC. Its protein is CASSRDRATYEQYF.

The chain links TRBV30 to TRBJ2-2, with a possible D match to TRBD2 (6 bases). Trimming shortened V by 2 bases and J by 6 bases, and 10 bases separated the two germline ends. The germline gives CDR1 GTSNPN, CDR2 SVGIG (reference sequence). The CDR3 runs 13 residues. In DNA form, the CDR3 reads TGTGCCTGGAGTATAGGAGGGGCCGGGGAGCTGTTTTTT. It translates to CAWSIGGAGELFF.

The V and J genes are TRBV28 and TRBJ2-5, with D unclear. V lost 5 bases and J lost 1, with 8 bases in between. The germline V gene encodes CDR1 MDHEN and CDR2 SYDVKM. The CDR3 length is 13 residues. Here the CDR3 DNA reads TGTGCCAGCAGTGAACGGATCCAAGAGACCCAGTACTTC. This encodes CASSERIQETQYF.